The rows below give T cell receptor beta chains drawn from one sample of a study of T-cell reconstitution after alpha-beta-depleted transplantation in children. Each CDR3 protein gets one entry after TCRdb re-called the PCR reads with MiXCR. The profile shows hundreds of thousands of distinct CDR3 sequences, 23% of them singletons. The sample was PBMCs, mostly from graft donor cells, taken 360 days after TCRalphabeta/CD19-depleted stem cell transplant. These receptors all come from a boy under two years old who had a stem cell transplant for acute myeloid leukemia, so the T cells may come from the graft donor. Each CDR3 is given with its conserved first and last residue. D genes are given only for firm matches. A clone size is listed for some rows: how often the clone was seen (once, few, many), or a class if it is expanded.

TRBJ2-5 TRBV29-1 many TRBD1 CSAWTGGSGETQYF TGCAGCGCCTGGACAGGGGGCTCAGGAGAGACCCAGTACTTC
TRBJ2-1 TRBV11-2 many NA CASSLEGRISFSYNEQFF TGTGCCAGCAGCTTAGAGGGTCGGATCTCCTTCTCCTACAATGAGCAGTTCTTC
TRBJ1-1 TRBV9 NA NA CASSVQEDTEAFF TGTGCCAGCAGCGTACAGGAGGACACTGAAGCTTTCTTT
TRBJ2-3 TRBV10-3 many TRBD2 CASGFSGETDTQYF TGTGCCAGTGGGTTCAGCGGGGAAACAGATACGCAGTATTTT
TRBJ1-1 TRBV20-1 NA NA CSARDVGGLDTEAFF TGCAGTGCTAGAGATGTCGGGGGGCTAGACACTGAAGCTTTCTTT
TRBJ2-3 TRBV2 many NA CASSYWTSTDTQYF TGTGCCAGCAGTTACTGGACTAGCACAGATACGCAGTATTTT
TRBJ2-5 TRBV20-1 NA NA CSPEVVGRETQYF TGCAGCCCCGAGGTCGTGGGTCGGGAGACCCAGTACTTC
TRBJ1-1 TRBV28 NA NA CASSLIDGEAFF TGTGCCAGCAGTTTAATCGACGGTGAAGCTTTCTTT
TRBJ2-2 TRBV5-6 few NA CASSLVGAEELFF TGTGCCAGCAGCTTGGTGGGGGCGGAGGAGCTGTTTTTT
TRBJ2-4 TRBV7-2 NA NA CASSLAYPDFQYF TGTGCCAGCAGCTTAGCGTACCCGGACTTTCAGTACTTC
TRBJ2-5 TRBV20-1 NA TRBD2 CSARLAGGRQTQYF TGCAGTGCTCGATTAGCGGGGGGGCGGCAGACCCAGTACTTC
TRBJ1-2 TRBV18 many NA CASSPGSPNYGYTF TGTGCCAGCTCACCAGGCAGTCCTAACTATGGCTACACCTTC
TRBJ2-6 TRBV12-3/TRBV12-4 many NA CASSWERSGANVLTF TGTGCCAGCAGTTGGGAAAGGTCTGGGGCCAACGTCCTGACTTTC
TRBJ2-7 TRBV6-2/TRBV6-3 few NA CASSYWGEGYEQYF TGTGCCAGCAGTTACTGGGGGGAAGGCTACGAGCAGTACTTC
TRBJ1-2 TRBV11-2 few NA CASSSPGGLNYGYTF TGTGCCAGCAGCTCCCCCGGGGGTTTGAACTATGGCTACACCTTC
TRBJ1-3 TRBV29-1 NA NA CSALYPTPSSGNTIYF TGCAGCGCCCTTTACCCGACACCGAGCTCTGGAAACACCATATATTTT
TRBJ1-1 TRBV20-1 few NA CSARETATGSTEAFF TGCAGTGCTAGAGAGACGGCCACAGGGAGCACTGAAGCTTTCTTT
TRBJ2-2 TRBV28 many TRBD1 CASSWQGAGGELFF TGTGCCAGCAGTTGGCAGGGGGCGGGCGGGGAGCTGTTTTTT
TRBJ2-1 TRBV4-1 few TRBD2 CASSRLAGQWSRFF TGCGCCAGCAGCCGACTAGCGGGGCAATGGTCGCGTTTCTTC
TRBJ2-3 TRBV6-5 NA TRBD2 CASSYQGASGSSTDTQYF TGTGCCAGCAGTTACCAAGGGGCTAGCGGGTCTAGCACAGATACGCAGTATTTT
TRBJ1-5 TRBV10-3 few NA CAINGDSNQPQHF TGTGCCATTAACGGGGATAGCAATCAGCCCCAGCATTTT
TRBJ2-1 TRBV29-1 many TRBD1 CSVERWTGDNEQFF TGCAGCGTTGAGCGCTGGACAGGGGACAATGAGCAGTTCTTC
TRBJ2-1 TRBV19 few NA CASLVTADSYNEQFF TGTGCCTCCCTGGTGACGGCAGACTCCTACAATGAGCAGTTCTTC
TRBJ2-7 TRBV4-3 few NA CASSQDWDATYEQYF TGCGCCAGCAGCCAAGATTGGGATGCAACCTACGAGCAGTACTTC
TRBJ2-5 TRBV6-1 NA TRBD2 CASRKWTSQETQYF TGTGCCAGCAGGAAATGGACTAGCCAAGAGACCCAGTACTTC
TRBJ2-3 TRBV24-1 many NA CATSDRDTASTDTQYF TGTGCCACCAGTGACCGGGACACCGCTAGCACAGATACGCAGTATTTT
TRBJ2-2 TRBV7-6 few TRBD2 CASSPQLAGVTNTGELFF TGTGCCAGCAGCCCCCAACTAGCGGGGGTCACGAACACCGGGGAGCTGTTTTTT
TRBJ2-3 TRBV20-1 many NA CSAEDDPDTQYF TGCAGTGCTGAGGACGACCCAGATACGCAGTATTTT